Listed here is a single T cell receptor (beta chain). This receptor's antigen is unknown. It has no much larger one-base neighbor in the sample; base qualities were not kept. The data originate from a study of blood T cell repertoires in COVID-19 (TCRdb year 2020). Regarding the study in general: The collaborator samples originated in the United States, Italy and Spain and spanned the acute and convalescent phases of COVID-19. The material from the prospective study consisted of cDNA or gDNA derived from T cells, B-cell-depleted T cells, or PBMCs. A freely available public database, intended as a resource for researchers studying the immune response to SARS-CoV-2, is where the repertoires were released. Sample metadata almost always included a de-identified subject ID, COVID-19 status, age in years and sex. The samples were drawn from the first 160 participants of the ongoing ImmuneRACE study and from 1,254 subjects provided by 6 global collaborators. Subjects who had been exposed to COVID-19, were actively infected with it, or had recovered from it provided the deeply sampled blood TCRbeta repertoires that made up the dataset. Where HLA class I and class II types were available, the types were taken from metadata supplied by the sample provider, not from assay-based typing.

What the research found in general, with its limitations: The amount of clinical and demographic metadata varied by source and participant and was provided uncurated.

TCRbeta CDR3 regions were amplified from genomic DNA using the immunoSEQ Assay, a bias-controlled multiplex PCR. Under the source paper's analysis protocol: The number of nucleated cells in each sample was estimated from the amplification of reference gene primers within the assay. To quantify the absolute abundance of each unique TCRbeta CDR3 rearrangement, sequence reads were collapsed and filtered. Productive Simpson clonality was computed per sample as the square root of Simpson's diversity index over productive rearrangements. TCRdb limited this immuneACCESS table to in-frame rearrangements with V and J called. A share of clones is missing; checked studies link under half to unresolved V genes, and the rest is unexplained. D and trimming come from the DNA, and the V and J calls and clone size come from that table. Across this sample there are roughly 170,000 clones, with over 75% seen only once. The ten largest make up 26% of the sample.

Each collaborating institution followed its own protocols to collect whole blood in K2EDTA tubes. Collaborator samples were shipped for TCRbeta analysis as frozen whole blood, isolated PBMCs, or DNA extracted from either sample type. V ends up 5 bases short and J 4 bases short, with an unmatched junction base count of 9. For CDR1 and CDR2, the germline V gene lists MNHEY and SVGAGI. The CDR3 measures 15 amino acids from cysteine to phenylalanine. Solely the CDR3 DNA is kept, with 45 bases framed from the first base. The chain links TRBV6-5 with TRBJ2-5, with 8 bases matching TRBD1. Material: peripheral blood. The clonotype was recovered from a woman in her sixties or seventies with acute or convalescent COVID-19. The DNA is as follows: TGTGCCAGCAGTAAATACTCGACAGGGGTAGAGACCCAGTACTTC. Its protein reads: CASSKYSTGVETQYF.